The rows below give T cell receptor beta chains drawn from one sample of a study of blood T cell repertoires in COVID-19. The table came from immunoSEQ multiplex PCR; TCRdb's copy has only in-frame clones and leaves some out. The repertoire holds 390,000 or so clones, with around 91% as singletons. The source material was peripheral blood. These receptors all stem from a man younger than 35 with active or convalescent COVID-19. The CDR3 runs from the conserved cysteine through the conserved F or W. Clone size is given for some rows only: seen once, a few or many times, or a class if the clone is expanded.

CASSLEDSPRRGYTF	TRBV5-5	15	-	TRBJ1-2
CASSFQGYNSPLHF	TRBV27	14	-	TRBJ1-6
CSAWRTEAFF	TRBV20-1	10	-	TRBJ1-1
CASSVGGDEQYF	TRBV9	12	-	TRBJ2-7
CASSADRNTEAFF	TRBV2	13	-	TRBJ1-1
CAMPQGRAFF	TRBV5-6	10	-	TRBJ1-1
CASSSGTSGPQGQFF	TRBV6-5	15	-	TRBJ2-1
CASSFLSGTSTDTQYF	TRBV6-5	16	-	TRBJ2-3
CASSSLGQMTGELFF	TRBV5-6	15	-	TRBJ2-2
CATRGCTDTQYF	TRBV7-3	12	once	TRBJ2-3
CASSLRQATNEKLFF	TRBV28	15	-	TRBJ1-4
CASSYTRSYNEQFF	TRBV6-5	14	-	TRBJ2-1
CASSSQTGGYEQYF	TRBV7-9	14	-	TRBJ2-7
CASSSASGSSYEQYF	TRBV5-4	15	-	TRBJ2-7
CATSRVQGWGVNTEAFF	TRBV15	17	-	TRBJ1-1
CASSLGQNPQDTQYF	TRBV7-9	15	-	TRBJ2-3
CASSQDGTSGYNEQFF	TRBV4-2	16	-	TRBJ2-1
CASTSGSREQFF	TRBV6-5	12	-	TRBJ2-1
CASSQGYSSYEQYF	TRBV14	14	-	TRBJ2-7
CASSRGQSYEQYF	TRBV6-5	13	-	TRBJ2-7
CASRGGETQYF	TRBV28	11	-	TRBJ2-5
CASSYGGAGYTEAFF	TRBV6-5	15	-	TRBJ1-1
CAWDRGNSPLHF	TRBV30	12	-	TRBJ1-6
CASSPRLAANTGELFF	TRBV9	16	-	TRBJ2-2
CASSPDGISGNTIYF	TRBV6-2/TRBV6-3	15	few	TRBJ1-3
CASNAQGPNEKLFF	TRBV19	14	once	TRBJ1-4
CASSLGGSTEAFF	TRBV7-9	13	-	TRBJ1-1
CASSPDWYEQYF	TRBV12-3/TRBV12-4	12	-	TRBJ2-7
CASSYIVEGYNEQFF	TRBV6-2/TRBV6-3	15	-	TRBJ2-1
CASSLLGDRRSDYGYTF	TRBV28	17	-	TRBJ1-2
CASSRQGANTEAFF	TRBV6-6	14	-	TRBJ1-1
CASVRTGRGETQYF	TRBV6-6	14	-	TRBJ2-5
CASSRNAGTSGDTQYF	TRBV4-3	16	-	TRBJ2-3
CSAGTSALDTQYF	TRBV29-1	13	-	TRBJ2-3
CASSPSGRGTEAFF	TRBV18	14	-	TRBJ1-1
CASSQVSGGTNEQYF	TRBV4-1	15	-	TRBJ2-7
CASRRGSGGAWAYEQYF	TRBV7-9	17	once	TRBJ2-7
CASSLTDRASVIQYF	TRBV7-2	15	-	TRBJ2-4
CASSKSHNYGYTF	TRBV6-2/TRBV6-3	13	-	TRBJ1-2
CASSSLGGGSYGYTF	TRBV27	15	-	TRBJ1-2
CASSFSGGGYEQYF	TRBV28	14	-	TRBJ2-7
CASKRDAGGAKYNEQFF	TRBV9	17	-	TRBJ2-1
CASSTGGSYEQYF	TRBV9	13	-	TRBJ2-7
CASKSGGRIETQYF	TRBV6-6	14	-	TRBJ2-5
CASRPRGSTYEQYF	TRBV5-6	14	-	TRBJ2-7
CASSLAGGLFYEQYF	TRBV5-1	15	-	TRBJ2-7
CASSFGQVGTEAFF	TRBV7-2	14	-	TRBJ1-1
CASRAAGTGTYEQYF	TRBV6-5	15	once	TRBJ2-7
CASSPRGTANTEAFF	TRBV7-9	15	-	TRBJ1-1
CASEGRETQYF	TRBV2	11	-	TRBJ2-5
CASSSSWGGYNEQFF	TRBV9	15	few	TRBJ2-1
CASSDRGRTDTQYF	TRBV19	14	-	TRBJ2-3